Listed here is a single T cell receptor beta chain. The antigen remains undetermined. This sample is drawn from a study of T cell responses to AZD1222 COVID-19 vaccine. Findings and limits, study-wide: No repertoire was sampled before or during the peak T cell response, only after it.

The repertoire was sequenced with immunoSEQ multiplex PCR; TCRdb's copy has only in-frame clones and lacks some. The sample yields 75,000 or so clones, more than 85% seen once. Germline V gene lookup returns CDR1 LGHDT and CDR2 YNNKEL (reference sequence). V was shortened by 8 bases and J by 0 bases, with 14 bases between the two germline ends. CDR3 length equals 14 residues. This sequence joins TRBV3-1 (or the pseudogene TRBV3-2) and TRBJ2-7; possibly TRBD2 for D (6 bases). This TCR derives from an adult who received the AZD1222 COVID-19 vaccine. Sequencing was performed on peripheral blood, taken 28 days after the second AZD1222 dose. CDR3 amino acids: CASQPRGCSYEQYF. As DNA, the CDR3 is TGTGCCAGCCAGCCTCGGGGGTGCTCCTACGAGCAGTACTTC.